What follows describes a single TCR beta chain. This record belongs to a study of control samples from healthy donors and cancer patients. The CDR3 contains 14 residues. Germline assignment: CDR1 SNHLY and CDR2 FYNNEI. With 4 bases clipped from V and 6 bases from J, the junction kept 6 bases outside the gene matches. Some clones are missing from TCRdb's copy, which holds only in-frame ones; the method was immunoSEQ multiplex PCR. The repertoire consists of some 96,000 clones, with more than 85% occurring once and the leading ten covering 15% to 20%. The sequenced sample consisted of blood. The receptor was derived from a woman aged 45-59 years in good health. V gene TRBV2 combines with J gene TRBJ2-1; 7 bases agree with TRBD2. The CDR3 region has the DNA TGTGCCAGCAGTGGGGGGGGAGCGGTCAATGAGCAGTTCTTC. Its protein product is CASSGGGAVNEQFF.